These 23 T cell receptor beta chains were all obtained from the same sample, sequenced in a study of T cell repertoires in cytomegalovirus infection. From the reads, TCRdb called clonotypes with MiXCR, one entry per CDR3 protein. The sample holds some 150,000 distinct CDR3 sequences, 5.5% to 8% seen once. Sequencing was done on a sample of PBMCs. These receptors all come from a human donor in good health (CMV status not recorded). Some clones in this sample may be carry-over from other donors' samples.

This clonotype was seen at least ten times. This chain joins TRBV6-6 and TRBJ2-1; TRBD1 matches at 8 bases. Germline CDR1 and CDR2: MNHNY and SVGAGI (reference sequence). The trim removed 4 bases at V and 7 bases at J, leaving 15 bases unmatched. The length of the CDR3 is 17 residues. In DNA, the CDR3 is TGTGCCAGCAGTTTCGGACAGGGCCAGGGGAGATCTAATGAGCAGTTCTTC. Translating gives CASSFGQGQGRSNEQFF.

This clonotype was seen only a few times. The genes are TRBV11-3 and TRBJ2-7, with D possibly called TRBD1 or TRBD2 (5 bases each). Germline CDR1 is SGHNT and CDR2 is YENEEA. The CDR3 is 13 residues long. V dropped 3 bases and J dropped 3 bases, with 9 bases sitting between them. The CDR3 sequence: CASSFGDHYEQYF. CDR3 in DNA: TGTGCCAGCAGCTTTGGGGACCACTACGAGCAGTACTTC.

This clonotype has ten or more counts. The J gene is TRBJ1-1, the V gene TRBV7-2; TRBD1 aligns across 10 bases. CDR1 and CDR2 (germline): SGHTA, FQGNSA. There are 16 residues in the CDR3. Unmatched junction bases numbered 4, after V lost 2 bases and J lost 1 base. CDR3 loop: CASSLLGTGANTEAFF. Written as DNA, the CDR3 is TGTGCCAGCAGCTTATTGGGGACAGGGGCGAACACTGAAGCTTTCTTT.

This clonotype was observed at least ten times. The rearrangement uses TRBV28 and TRBJ2-1, with 9 bases identical to TRBD2. The CDR3 is made up of 15 amino acids. The V gene end was trimmed by 6 bases and the J gene end by 4 bases; junction bases not matched to a gene: 7. Per the germline V gene, CDR1 is MDHEN and CDR2 is SYDVKM. The CDR3 sequence: CASSRRGGVYNEQFF. In DNA, the CDR3 is TGTGCCAGCAGCCGGCGGGGGGGCGTTTACAATGAGCAGTTCTTC.

This clonotype appeared many times. The chain employs TRBV7-3 and TRBJ1-1; D gene unclear. CDR3 size: 14 residues. V was cut by 5 bases and J by 2 bases, with 12 bases left in between. Germline assignment: CDR1 SGHTA and CDR2 FQGTGA. The CDR3 spells CASSPGPINTEAFF. The CDR3 region has the DNA TGTGCCAGCAGCCCCGGGCCCATTAACACTGAAGCTTTCTTT.

Ten or more counts support this clonotype. The V gene is TRBV7-2, the J gene TRBJ2-3; 16 nucleotides agree with TRBD2. Germline V CDR1 and CDR2: SGHTA, FQGNSA. V dropped 5 bases and J dropped 0; count of bases not matched to a gene: 8. The CDR3 is 19 residues long. The CDR3 spells CASSHGTSGGGSSTDTQYF. DNA of the CDR3: TGTGCCAGCAGCCACGGGACTAGCGGGGGGGGGTCTAGCACAGATACGCAGTATTTT.

This clonotype appeared many times. The chain has TRBV7-6 and TRBJ2-7, with TRBD2 as a possible D gene (6 bases). The germline gives CDR1 SGHVS, CDR2 FNYEAQ. The CDR3 loop spans 15 amino acids. Deletions cut 1 base from V and 0 bases from J, with 10 bases between. CDR3 region: CASSLGSGPSYEQYF. CDR3 in DNA: TGTGCCAGCAGCTTAGGGAGCGGGCCCTCCTACGAGCAGTACTTC.

In this sample, this clonotype turned up many times. The chain employs TRBV7-2 and TRBJ2-3, with unresolved D. With 5 bases removed from V and 6 bases from J, the gap between germline ends came to 9 bases. The CDR3 is 12 amino acids. The germline gives CDR1 SGHTA, CDR2 FQGNSA. CDR3 in amino acids: CASSTSADTQYF. The CDR3 DNA reads as TGTGCCAGCAGCACTTCGGCGGATACGCAGTATTTT. Full variable domain (missing parts from reference TRBV7-2 and TRBJ2-3): GAGVSQSPSNKVTEKGKDVELRCDPISGHTALYWYRQSLGQGLEFLIYFQGNSAPDKSGLPSDRFSAERTGGSVSTLTIQRTQQEDSAVYLCASSTSADTQYFGPGTRLTVL.

The sample holds many counts of this clonotype. V gene TRBV12-3 or TRBV12-4 combines with J gene TRBJ1-1, with D uncertain. V lost 5 bases, J lost 11 bases, and 21 bases lay in between. The CDR3 has 14 amino acids. CDR3 sequence reads: CASSPWSLGGKAFF. The CDR3 bases are TGTGCCAGCAGTCCTTGGTCACTGGGCGGGAAGGCTTTCTTT.

This clonotype was picked up many times. The chain couples TRBV7-2 to TRBJ2-3; 8 bases fit TRBD2. The CDR3 spans 17 residues. The germline V gene has CDR1 SGHTA and CDR2 FQGNSA. V was clipped by 1 base and J by 4 bases; unmatched bases: 10. The DNA for the CDR3 is TGTGCCAGCAGCTTAGGAGGACGGACTAGCCTGGCAGATACGCAGTATTTT. Protein sequence: CASSLGGRTSLADTQYF.

This clonotype has ten or more counts. CDR3 nucleotides: TGTGCCAGCAGCTACGGGAGGGGTTTCGCTGAAAAACTGTTTTTT. Residues: CASSYGRGFAEKLFF. The chain is built from TRBV7-2 and TRBJ1-4, with D tentatively TRBD1 (5 bases). The CDR3 runs 15 residues. Germline V CDR1 and CDR2: SGHTA, FQGNSA. Trimming took off 4 bases at V and 7 bases at J, with 16 bases between the two ends. The full variable domain, rest sourced from reference TRBV7-2 and TRBJ1-4, is GAGVSQSPSNKVTEKGKDVELRCDPISGHTALYWYRQSLGQGLEFLIYFQGNSAPDKSGLPSDRFSAERTGGSVSTLTIQRTQQEDSAVYLCASSYGRGFAEKLFFGSGTQLSVL.

This clonotype showed up just a few times. V is TRBV18 and J is TRBJ1-1; D remains ambiguous. Germline CDR1 KGHSH, CDR2 LQKENI. The CDR3 has 15 amino acids. Trimming took 3 bases from V and 4 from J, leaving 15 bases between them. The CDR3 coding sequence is TGTGCCAGCTCACCCCGCGGGGATCTCAGCACTGAAGCTTTCTTT. Protein sequence: CASSPRGDLSTEAFF.

This clonotype was detected ten times or more. CDR3 in amino acids: CASSSPRDSSYEQYF. CDR3 sequence (DNA): TGTGCCAGCAGCTCACCGCGGGACTCCTCCTACGAGCAGTACTTC. V gene TRBV11-2 combines with J gene TRBJ2-7, with D possibly TRBD2 on 6 matching bases. V shed 4 bases and J shed 0 bases, with 13 bases lying between them. Germline V CDR1 and CDR2: SGHAT, FQNNGV. This CDR3 contains 15 residues. The entire variable domain, with the rest obtained from reference TRBV11-2 and TRBJ2-7, is as follows: EAGVAQSPRYKIIEKRQSVAFWCNPISGHATLYWYQQILGQGPKLLIQFQNNGVVDDSQLPKDRFSAERLKGVDSTLKIQPAKLEDSAVYLCASSSPRDSSYEQYFGPGTRLTVT.

This clonotype was seen ten or more times. The rearrangement joins TRBV27 to TRBJ1-2; TRBD1 matches at 7 bases. V shed 4 bases, J shed 6 bases, and the junction held 17 bases outside the gene matches. The CDR3 totals 17 residues. The germline V gene has CDR1 MNHEY and CDR2 SMNVEV (reference sequence). CDR3 amino acids: CASSSGGERGRADGYTF. Here the CDR3 DNA reads TGTGCCAGCAGTTCGGGCGGGGAAAGGGGGCGTGCCGATGGCTACACCTTC.

This clonotype has a handful of counts. V gene TRBV20-1 combines with J gene TRBJ2-6; D is ambiguous. Trimming removed 6 bases from V and 1 base from J, with 10 bases in between. The CDR3 is 14 residues long. Germline loops: CDR1 DFQATT, CDR2 SNEGSKA (reference sequence). CDR3 loop: CSAPLVSGANVLTF. CDR3 bases: TGCAGTGCCCCTCTGGTGTCTGGGGCCAACGTCCTGACTTTC.

This clonotype was seen many times. This chain connects TRBV7-2 to TRBJ2-5; 9 bases are a match to TRBD2. The V segment lost 6 bases and the J segment 9 bases; nucleotides outside the gene matches: 8. CDR3 length equals 13 residues. Germline CDR1 is SGHTA and CDR2 is FQGNSA. CDR3 in amino acids: CASRRGGREAQYF. CDR3 DNA: TGTGCCAGCAGGCGGGGGGGCCGGGAGGCCCAGTACTTC. The variable domain in full, completed from reference TRBV7-2 and TRBJ2-5, reads GAGVSQSPSNKVTEKGKDVELRCDPISGHTALYWYRQSLGQGLEFLIYFQGNSAPDKSGLPSDRFSAERTGGSVSTLTIQRTQQEDSAVYLCASRRGGREAQYFGPGTRLLVL.

Regarding this clonotype: A read error may be the cause here, since a much bigger clone is one base away. The V and J genes are TRBV19 and TRBJ1-5; 9 bases are shared with TRBD1. J gave up 9 bases and V 4 bases, and 13 bases lay outside the gene matches. The CDR3 length is 16 residues. Per the germline V gene, CDR1 is LNHDA and CDR2 is SQIVND (reference sequence). The CDR3, as DNA: TGTGCCAGTAGTACACCCGCTAGACAGGGGGTACGGCCCCAGCATTTT. As protein: CASSTPARQGVRPQHF.

There are many counts of this clonotype. The rearrangement links TRBV7-2 to TRBJ1-5, with TRBD1 matching over 7 bases. Germline V gives CDR1 SGHTA, CDR2 FQGNSA. J gave up 4 bases and V 1 base, and 13 bases lay outside the gene matches. The CDR3 spans 18 residues. Written as DNA, the CDR3 is TGTGCCAGCAGCTTAGTAGCCGCCGGACAGGCTCGAAATCAGCCCCAGCATTTT. It is translated as CASSLVAAGQARNQPQHF. The full variable domain, in which reference TRBV7-2 and TRBJ1-5 provide the parts outside the CDR3, is GAGVSQSPSNKVTEKGKDVELRCDPISGHTALYWYRQSLGQGLEFLIYFQGNSAPDKSGLPSDRFSAERTGGSVSTLTIQRTQQEDSAVYLCASSLVAAGQARNQPQHFGDGTRLSIL.

This clonotype has at least ten counts. The CDR3 bases are TGTGCCATCAGTGAGGAGGGAAACTATGGCTACACCTTC. It is translated as CAISEEGNYGYTF. This chain connects TRBV10-3 to TRBJ1-2; D gene uncertain. From germline, CDR1 is ENHRY and CDR2 SYGVKD. This CDR3 spans 13 amino acids. Trimming removed 2 bases at V and 2 bases at J, with 6 bases between.

This clonotype was observed at least ten times. The chain combines TRBV28 with TRBJ2-1, with TRBD2 matching 7 bases. The CDR3 loop spans 14 amino acids. Germline V gene data show CDR1 as MDHEN and CDR2 as SYDVKM. V trimming: 4 bases; J trimming: 4 bases; junction bases outside the gene matches: 4. As DNA, the CDR3 is TGTGCCAGCAGTTGGCGGGGGTCATACAATGAGCAGTTCTTC. It codes for CASSWRGSYNEQFF.

The chain has TRBV12-3 or TRBV12-4 and TRBJ2-5; D perhaps matches TRBD1 (6 bases). The CDR3 has 14 amino acids. V gave up 2 bases and J gave up 3 bases, with 10 bases separating them. The CDR3 here is CASSLSTGKETQYF. The CDR3 region has the DNA TGTGCCAGCAGTTTATCAACAGGGAAAGAGACCCAGTACTTC.

This clonotype was detected a few times. The genes are TRBV5-4 and TRBJ2-1; 9 nucleotides align to TRBD1. Germline V gene lookup returns CDR1 SGHNT and CDR2 YYREEE (reference sequence). V dropped 4 bases and J dropped 4; count of bases not matched to a gene: 6. This CDR3 is built from 15 residues. The CDR3 region is CASSGQGLLYNEQFF. The CDR3 DNA follows: TGTGCCAGCAGCGGACAGGGGCTTTTGTACAATGAGCAGTTCTTC.

The J gene is TRBJ1-1, the V gene TRBV10-3; tentative D call: TRBD1 (5 bases). Between the trimmed V and J ends, which lost 10 bases and 1 base, there was a span of 13 bases. The CDR3 sequence is 13 residues long. The germline CDR1 and CDR2 sequences are ENHRY and SYGVKD. The CDR3 DNA follows: TGTGCCACCCGAAGGGACGCGAACACTGAAGCTTTCTTT. It is translated as CATRRDANTEAFF.